These 15 T cell receptor beta chains came from one sample sequenced in a study of control samples from healthy donors and cancer patients. Generated by immunoSEQ multiplex PCR, the TCRdb table keeps only in-frame clones and is missing some. Here the sample spans about 180,000 clones, around 90% being singletons. The sequenced sample was blood. Every receptor here comes from a woman aged 40 to 49 in good health.

The chain links TRBV5-4 to TRBJ2-1; 9 bases fit TRBD2. V lost 3 bases to trimming and J lost 4 bases; unmatched junction nucleotides: 5. This CDR3 has 15 residues. Germline lookup yields CDR1 SGHNT and CDR2 YYREEE (reference sequence). CDR3 sequence: CASSSSSGAYNEQFF. CDR3 coding DNA: TGTGCCAGCAGCTCTTCTAGCGGGGCATACAATGAGCAGTTCTTC.

The J gene is TRBJ2-1, the V gene TRBV6-4; TRBD1 might be the D (6 bases). Trimming left V 6 bases short and J 6 bases short, with 18 bases between. This CDR3 region has 15 residues. From germline, CDR1 is MRHNA and CDR2 SNTAGT. The DNA of the CDR3 is TGTGCCAGCAGCAAAACAGGGCTTCCCAGCAATGAGCAGTTCTTC. Amino acids: CASSKTGLPSNEQFF.

The CDR3 nucleotides are TGTGCCAGCAGCTCCCCAGGAGCGGGGGACTCCTACGAGCAGTACTTC. Amino acids: CASSSPGAGDSYEQYF. This chain links TRBV11-2 with TRBJ2-7; TRBD2 matches at 8 bases. The J segment lost 0 bases and the V segment lost 4 bases, leaving 8 bases of the junction unmatched. Germline-derived CDR1 and CDR2 are SGHAT and FQNNGV. This CDR3 contains 16 residues.

The chain employs TRBV29-1 and TRBJ1-6; tentative D call: TRBD1 (5 bases). Germline lookup yields CDR1 SQVTM and CDR2 ANQGSEA. The CDR3 loop spans 13 amino acids. Written as DNA, the CDR3 is TGCAGGGAGGGTCCAGGGCAAAATTCACCCCTCCACTTT. It is translated as CREGPGQNSPLHF.

The V call is TRBV7-6, the J call TRBJ1-2, with a tentative D call TRBD1 (5 bases). V was cut by 5 bases and J by 10 bases, with 17 bases left in between. Germline-derived CDR1 and CDR2 are SGHVS and FNYEAQ. The length of the CDR3 is 13 residues. The CDR3 nucleotides are TGTGCCAGCAGCACAGGAAGCTTTAGCGCCTACACCTTC. Translated: CASSTGSFSAYTF.

V is TRBV7-9 and J is TRBJ1-2; no definite D call. The V and J ends lost 0 bases and 8 bases respectively, with 22 bases between them. CDR1 and CDR2 (germline): SEHNR, FQNEAQ (reference sequence). There are 17 residues in the CDR3. The CDR3 DNA follows: TGTGCCAGCAGCTTAGCGCTAAGAACTCGGGAGGAGTACGGCTACACCTTC. Amino acids: CASSLALRTREEYGYTF.

The chain combines TRBV27 with TRBJ1-4; the match to TRBD1 covers 7 bases. With 5 bases clipped from V and 4 bases from J, the junction kept 16 bases outside the gene matches. Germline V gene sequence: CDR1 MNHEY, CDR2 SMNVEV (reference sequence). This CDR3 comprises 18 residues. In DNA form, the CDR3 reads TGTGCCAGCAGTCGCTCCGGGACAGATCTGTCGGGTAATGAAAAACTGTTTTTT. It is translated as CASSRSGTDLSGNEKLFF.

The V call is TRBV5-1, the J call TRBJ1-6; D remains ambiguous. The germline V gene encodes CDR1 SGHRS and CDR2 YFSETQ. This CDR3 is 15 amino acids long. Trimming pared 5 bases from V and 7 bases from J, leaving 16 bases between. CDR3 loop: CASSSDGDLNSPLHF. DNA for the CDR3: TGCGCCAGCAGTAGCGACGGCGACCTAAATTCACCCCTCCACTTT.

The chain uses TRBV5-1 and TRBJ2-7; 8 bases are a match to TRBD2. This CDR3 spans 15 amino acids. Germline lookup yields CDR1 SGHRS and CDR2 YFSETQ. The V gene end was trimmed by 0 bases and the J gene end by 3 bases; junction bases not matched to a gene: 5. The CDR3 sequence: CASSLGLAGLYEQYF. The CDR3 DNA is TGCGCCAGCAGCTTGGGCCTAGCGGGCCTCTACGAGCAGTACTTC.

The chain joins TRBV6-5 to TRBJ1-1; D is possibly TRBD1 (5 bases). CDR3 length: 13 residues. Deletions cut 2 bases from V and 1 base from J, with 5 bases between. Per germline, CDR1 MNHEY and CDR2 SVGAGI. The DNA of the CDR3 is TGTGCCAGCAGTTACGGGGGGAACACTGAAGCTTTCTTT. Translation: CASSYGGNTEAFF.

V is TRBV10-3 and J is TRBJ1-2; 8 bases match TRBD1. CDR1 is ENHRY, CDR2 SYGVKD, per germline. This CDR3 contains 15 residues. Trimming cost V 0 bases and J 8 bases; bases outside gene matches: 8. The CDR3 DNA reads TGTGCCATCAGTGAGTCTTCGGGACAGGTTGAGGGCTACACCTTC. Its protein is CAISESSGQVEGYTF.

The rearrangement links TRBV2 to TRBJ1-2, with 7 bases identical to TRBD1. Trimming removed 8 bases from V and 6 bases from J; junction bases left unmatched: 15. Germline loops: CDR1 SNHLY, CDR2 FYNNEI. CDR3 length: 15 residues. As DNA, the CDR3 is TGTGCCAGCTATGAGGGAAGGCAGGGGGGCCATGGCTACACCTTC. Encoded protein: CASYEGRQGGHGYTF.

The chain recombines TRBV19 with TRBJ2-7, with 7 bases fitting TRBD1. The length of the CDR3 is 16 residues. In germline, CDR1 is LNHDA, CDR2 SQIVND (reference sequence). With 6 bases clipped from V and 6 bases from J, the junction kept 17 bases outside the gene matches. The CDR3 is CASSTNRGLSGGEQYF. CDR3 DNA: TGTGCCAGTAGCACAAACAGGGGCCTAAGCGGTGGCGAGCAGTACTTC.

The V gene is TRBV15, the J gene TRBJ2-3, with 7 nucleotides matching TRBD2. The CDR3 has 16 amino acids. V shed 5 bases, J shed 0 bases, and the junction held 8 bases outside the gene matches. In germline, CDR1 is LNHNV, CDR2 YYDKDF (reference sequence). The CDR3, as DNA: TGTGCCACCAGCTCGAAATGGGAGGGGAGCACAGATACGCAGTATTTT. It encodes CATSSKWEGSTDTQYF.

The chain recombines TRBV19 with TRBJ2-7, with TRBD2 matching 10 bases. J was trimmed by 2 bases and V by 6 bases; bases with no gene match: 4. This CDR3 comprises 14 residues. Germline V gene data show CDR1 as LNHDA and CDR2 as SQIVND (reference sequence). CDR3 region: CASSRTSGTYEQYF. CDR3 DNA sequence: TGTGCCAGTAGCCGAACTAGCGGGACCTACGAGCAGTACTTC.